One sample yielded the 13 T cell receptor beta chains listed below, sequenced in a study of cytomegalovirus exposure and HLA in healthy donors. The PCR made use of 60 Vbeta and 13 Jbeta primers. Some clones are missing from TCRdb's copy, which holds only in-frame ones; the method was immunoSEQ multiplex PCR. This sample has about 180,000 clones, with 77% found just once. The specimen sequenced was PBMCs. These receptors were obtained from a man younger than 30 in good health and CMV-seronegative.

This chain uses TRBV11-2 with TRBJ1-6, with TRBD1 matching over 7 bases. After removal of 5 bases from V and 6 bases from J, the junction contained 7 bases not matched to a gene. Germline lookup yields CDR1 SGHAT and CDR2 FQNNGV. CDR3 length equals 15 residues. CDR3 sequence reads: CASSPQQGVNSPLHF. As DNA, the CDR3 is TGTGCCAGCAGCCCCCAGCAGGGGGTTAATTCACCCCTCCACTTT.

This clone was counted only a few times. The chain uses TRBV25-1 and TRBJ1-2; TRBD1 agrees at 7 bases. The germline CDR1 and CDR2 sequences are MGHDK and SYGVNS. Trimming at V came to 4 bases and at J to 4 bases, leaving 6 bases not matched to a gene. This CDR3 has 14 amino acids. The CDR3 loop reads CASSAMTGPYGYTF. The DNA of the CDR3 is TGTGCCAGCAGTGCTATGACAGGGCCCTATGGCTACACCTTC.

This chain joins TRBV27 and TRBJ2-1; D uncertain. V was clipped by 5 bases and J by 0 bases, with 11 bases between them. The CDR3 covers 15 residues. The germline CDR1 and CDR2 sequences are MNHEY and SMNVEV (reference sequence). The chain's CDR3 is CASSPVASSYNEQFF. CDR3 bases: TGTGCCAGCAGTCCTGTCGCTAGCTCCTACAATGAGCAGTTCTTC.

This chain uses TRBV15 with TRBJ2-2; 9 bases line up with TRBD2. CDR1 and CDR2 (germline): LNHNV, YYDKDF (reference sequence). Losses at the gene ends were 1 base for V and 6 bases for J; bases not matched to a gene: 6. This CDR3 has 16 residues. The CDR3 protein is CATSRVGLAGPGELFF. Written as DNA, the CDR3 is TGTGCCACCAGCAGAGTCGGTCTAGCGGGGCCCGGGGAGCTGTTTTTT.

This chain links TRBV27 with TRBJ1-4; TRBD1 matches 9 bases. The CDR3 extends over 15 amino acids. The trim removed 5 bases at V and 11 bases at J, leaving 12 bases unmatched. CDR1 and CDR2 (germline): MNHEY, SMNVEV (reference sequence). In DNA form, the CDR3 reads TGTGCCAGCAGTATTACCACAGGGGGCATCCGTAAACTGTTTTTT. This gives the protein CASSITTGGIRKLFF. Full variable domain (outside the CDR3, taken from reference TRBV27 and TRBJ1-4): EAQVTQNPRYLITVTGKKLTVTCSQNMNHEYMSWYRQDPGLGLRQIYYSMNVEVTDKGDVPEGYKVSRKEKRNFPLILESPSPNQTSLYFCASSITTGGIRKLFFGSGTQLSVL.

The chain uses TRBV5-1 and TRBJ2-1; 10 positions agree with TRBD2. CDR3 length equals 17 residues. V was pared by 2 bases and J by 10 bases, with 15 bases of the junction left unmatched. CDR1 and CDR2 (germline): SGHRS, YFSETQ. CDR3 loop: CASSFLAGGSQGWEQFF. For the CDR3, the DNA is TGCGCCAGCAGCTTCTTAGCGGGAGGTTCCCAAGGGTGGGAGCAGTTCTTC.

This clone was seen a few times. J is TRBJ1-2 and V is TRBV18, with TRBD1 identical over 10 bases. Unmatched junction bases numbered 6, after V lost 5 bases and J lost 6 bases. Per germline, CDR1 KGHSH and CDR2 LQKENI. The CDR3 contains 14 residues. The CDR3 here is CASSSGQGVDGYTF. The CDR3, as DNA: TGTGCCAGCTCATCAGGACAGGGGGTGGATGGCTACACCTTC.

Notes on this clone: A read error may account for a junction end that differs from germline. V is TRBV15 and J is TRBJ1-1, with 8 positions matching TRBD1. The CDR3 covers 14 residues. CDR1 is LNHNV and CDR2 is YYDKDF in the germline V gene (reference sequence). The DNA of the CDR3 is TGTGCCACCAGCGGGGGACAGGAAGGAACTGAGGCTTTCTTT. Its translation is CATSGGQEGTEAFF. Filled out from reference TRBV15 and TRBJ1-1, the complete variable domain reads DAMVIQNPRYQVTQFGKPVTLSCSQTLNHNVMYWYQQKSSQAPKLLFHYYDKDFNNEADTPDNFQSRRPNTSFCFLDIRSPGLGDTAMYLCATSGGQEGTEAFFGQGTRLTVV.

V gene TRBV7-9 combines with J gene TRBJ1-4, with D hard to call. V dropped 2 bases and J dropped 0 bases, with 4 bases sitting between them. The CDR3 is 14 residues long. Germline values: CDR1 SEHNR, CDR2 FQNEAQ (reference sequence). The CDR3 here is CASSLPATNEKLFF. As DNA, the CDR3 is TGTGCCAGCAGCTTACCCGCAACTAATGAAAAACTGTTTTTT.

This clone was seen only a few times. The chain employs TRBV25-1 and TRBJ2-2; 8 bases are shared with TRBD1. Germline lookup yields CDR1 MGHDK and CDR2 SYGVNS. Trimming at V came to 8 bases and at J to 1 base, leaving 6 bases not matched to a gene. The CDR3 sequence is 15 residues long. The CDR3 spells CASSTGARNTGELFF. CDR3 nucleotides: TGTGCCAGCTCGACAGGGGCCCGGAACACCGGGGAGCTGTTTTTT. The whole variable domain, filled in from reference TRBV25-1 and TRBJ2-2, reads EADIYQTPRYLVIGTGKKITLECSQTMGHDKMYWYQQDPGMELHLIHYSYGVNSTEKGDLSSESTVSRIRTEHFPLTLESARPSHTSQYLCASSTGARNTGELFFGEGSRLTVL.

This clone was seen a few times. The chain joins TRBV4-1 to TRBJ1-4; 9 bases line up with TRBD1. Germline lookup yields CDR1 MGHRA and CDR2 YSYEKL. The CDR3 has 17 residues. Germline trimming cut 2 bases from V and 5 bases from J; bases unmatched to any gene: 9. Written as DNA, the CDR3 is TGCGCCAGCAGCCAACCTTACCGACAGGGGGAAAATGAAAAACTGTTTTTT. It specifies CASSQPYRQGENEKLFF.

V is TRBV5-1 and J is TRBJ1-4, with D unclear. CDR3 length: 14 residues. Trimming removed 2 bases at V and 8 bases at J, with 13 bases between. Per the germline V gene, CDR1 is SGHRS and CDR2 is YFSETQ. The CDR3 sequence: CASSFGHREEKLFF. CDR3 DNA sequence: TGCGCCAGCAGCTTTGGTCACCGGGAGGAAAAACTGTTTTTT.

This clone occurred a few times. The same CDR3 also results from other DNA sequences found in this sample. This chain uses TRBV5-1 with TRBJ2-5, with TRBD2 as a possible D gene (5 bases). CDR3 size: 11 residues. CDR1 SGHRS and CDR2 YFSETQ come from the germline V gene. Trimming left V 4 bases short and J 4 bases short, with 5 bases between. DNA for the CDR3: TGCGCCAGCAGCCGGGGAGAGACCCAGTACTTC. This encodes CASSRGETQYF.